A single count supports the clone carrying this T cell receptor beta chain. Its specificity is not known. This record comes from a study of vaccination and CD4 T cells after COVID-19. Study-level information: A CEFX pool, an HIV-1 Nef pool, or else no peptide went into the control cultures.

Sequenced with the Oncomine TCR Beta short-read assay was DNA taken from cultured CD4+ T cells. Once CD4+ T cells had been cultured, genomic DNA was extracted from them. A single record per CDR3 protein comes from TCRdb applying MiXCR to the PCR reads. The data show 20,000 or so distinct CDR3 sequences, about half seen once. Described treatment: approximately nine-day PBMC culture with coronavirus spike peptide pools or control peptides (ViraFEST assay). Per the germline V gene, CDR1 is SGHRS and CDR2 is YFSETQ. V was trimmed by 1 base and J by 0 bases, leaving 11 bases between them. The CDR3 sequence is 15 residues long.

This sequence originates from a human donor who had recovered from COVID-19. The source was CD4+ T cells from blood, cultured in vitro, collected after SARS-CoV-2 vaccination. The V call is TRBV5-1, the J call TRBJ2-7; no definite D call. CDR3 nucleotide sequence: TGCGCCAGCAGCTTGTCCGGGTATAGCTCCTACGAGCAGTACTTC. It is translated as CASSLSGYSSYEQYF.